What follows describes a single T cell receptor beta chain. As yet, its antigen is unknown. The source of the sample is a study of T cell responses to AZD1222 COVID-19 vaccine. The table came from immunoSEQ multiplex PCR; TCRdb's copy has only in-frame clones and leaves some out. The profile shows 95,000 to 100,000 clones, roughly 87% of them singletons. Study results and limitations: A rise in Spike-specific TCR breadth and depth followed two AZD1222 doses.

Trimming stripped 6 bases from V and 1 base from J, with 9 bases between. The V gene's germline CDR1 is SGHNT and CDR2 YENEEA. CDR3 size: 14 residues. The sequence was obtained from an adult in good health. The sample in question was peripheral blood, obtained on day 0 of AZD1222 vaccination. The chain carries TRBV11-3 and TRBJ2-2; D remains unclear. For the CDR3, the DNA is TGTGCCAGCAGGCCCGGGCGGAACACCGGGGAGCTGTTTTTT. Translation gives CASRPGRNTGELFF.